Listed here are 14 T cell receptor beta chains from one sample, sequenced in a study of shared clonotypes between healthy human individuals (dated by TCRdb to about 2020). CD8 naive samples were obtained by positive selection for CCR7 among CD45RO-negative cells, yielding a CD45RA+CCR7+ population from which TemRA cells were excluded. The method behind the library was the immunoSEQ multiplex PCR assay. In its TCRdb copy, this immuneACCESS table keeps in-frame sequences only and misses some clones. Where compared with another copy, unresolved V genes explain less than half of these, and the others have no known cause. This sample is represented by approximately 1.9 million clones; 80% to 95% of them were singletons. Together, the top ten hold more than 1.5% of the sample. Source material: naive CD8+ T cells from PBMCs. The sample's cell subset or site label, in plain terms: CD45RA+CCR7+. The receptors come from a man between 18 and 35 years old in good health. Some clones in this sample may be carry-over from other donors' samples.

This clone was picked up one time. This chain connects TRBV6-6 to TRBJ1-5, with a weak D call TRBD1 (5 bases). The germline gives CDR1 MNHNY, CDR2 SVGAGI (reference sequence). This CDR3 spans 14 amino acids. The V end was cut by 6 bases, the J end by 3 bases, with 12 bases between. Written as DNA, the CDR3 is TGTGCCAGCAGCAGTAGACAGAACAATCAGCCCCAGCATTTT. This gives the protein CASSSRQNNQPQHF.

The rearrangement uses TRBV7-9 and TRBJ2-2; possible D gene TRBD2, 5 bases. Trimming took off 2 bases at V and 4 bases at J, with 11 bases between the two ends. The CDR3 loop spans 15 amino acids. Germline CDR1 and CDR2: SEHNR and FQNEAQ (reference sequence). The CDR3 reads CASSLRLLGTGELFF. DNA of the CDR3: TGTGCCAGCAGCTTACGACTATTAGGCACCGGGGAGCTGTTTTTT.

The chain couples TRBV28 to TRBJ1-5; D remains unclear. The V gene lost 6 bases and the J gene lost 2 bases, with 20 bases spanning the gap. The germline V gene has CDR1 MDHEN and CDR2 SYDVKM. This CDR3 has 17 amino acids. The CDR3 region has the DNA TGTGCCAGCAGCCCCCCGAACAGATACATGCGCAATCAGCCCCAGCATTTT. Translated, it gives CASSPPNRYMRNQPQHF.

J is TRBJ2-5 and V is TRBV19; TRBD1 is a possible D gene (5 bases). The CDR3 spans 13 residues. The V and J ends lost 2 bases and 3 bases respectively, with 7 bases between them. CDR1 and CDR2 (germline): LNHDA, SQIVND (reference sequence). This chain's CDR3 is CASSIQGEETQYF. DNA for the CDR3: TGTGCCAGTAGTATACAAGGGGAAGAGACCCAGTACTTC.

This rearrangement joins TRBV7-2 to TRBJ2-3; 12 nucleotides match TRBD2. Germline values: CDR1 SGHTA, CDR2 FQGNSA. V trimming: 6 bases; J trimming: 4 bases; junction bases outside the gene matches: 5. The CDR3 extends over 15 amino acids. The CDR3 is CASRMTSGSADTQYF. In DNA form, the CDR3 reads TGTGCCAGCAGGATGACTAGCGGGAGTGCAGATACGCAGTATTTT.

This chain connects TRBV19 to TRBJ1-5; D is possibly TRBD1 (6 bases). CDR1 is LNHDA, CDR2 SQIVND, per germline (reference sequence). V was clipped by 8 bases and J by 2 bases, with 19 bases between them. CDR3 length equals 16 residues. The DNA for the CDR3 is TGTGCCAGTTGGGGGTTACAGGGAGGCGGCAATCAGCCCCAGCATTTT. It specifies CASWGLQGGGNQPQHF.

V gene TRBV2 combines with J gene TRBJ1-1; 8 bases match TRBD1. The CDR3 runs to 13 residues. CDR1 SNHLY and CDR2 FYNNEI come from the germline V gene. V was pared by 6 bases and J by 1 base, with 1 base of the junction left unmatched. This chain's CDR3 is CASSQGANTEAFF. In nucleotides, the CDR3 is TGTGCCAGCAGCCAGGGGGCGAACACTGAAGCTTTCTTT.

This chain links TRBV19 with TRBJ2-7; 7 bases match TRBD2. The CDR3 extends over 15 amino acids. The J segment lost 2 bases and the V segment lost 3 bases, leaving 7 bases of the junction unmatched. The germline V gene encodes CDR1 LNHDA and CDR2 SQIVND (reference sequence). CDR3 sequence: CASSILSGGPYEQYF. The CDR3 DNA reads TGTGCCAGTAGTATTTTGTCGGGAGGTCCCTACGAGCAGTACTTC.

The chain recombines TRBV28 with TRBJ1-1, with D unclear. The CDR3 length is 17 residues. Germline CDR1 MDHEN, CDR2 SYDVKM. V lost 5 bases and J 1 base, leaving 20 bases between the germline ends. For the CDR3, the DNA is TGTGCCAGCAGTAATGACCTAACCACGGCCTGGAACACTGAAGCTTTCTTT. This encodes CASSNDLTTAWNTEAFF.

This clone occurred once. The chain is built from TRBV27 and TRBJ2-2, with 7 positions matching TRBD2. The CDR3 runs to 17 residues. After removal of 5 bases from V and 5 bases from J, the junction contained 14 bases not matched to a gene. Germline assignment: CDR1 MNHEY and CDR2 SMNVEV (reference sequence). CDR3: CASSPLVGGRGTGELFF. The CDR3 region has the DNA TGTGCCAGCAGTCCGCTTGTAGGCGGGAGAGGAACCGGGGAGCTGTTTTTT.

For this clone: An end of the junction does not agree with germline; a read error may underlie this. This chain uses TRBV15 with TRBJ2-7; D is uncertain. The germline V gene has CDR1 LNHNV and CDR2 YYDKDF (reference sequence). The CDR3 covers 14 residues. DNA for the CDR3: TGTGCCACCAGCAGAGGGGCAAACTCCCACGAGCAGTACTTC. This encodes CATSRGANSHEQYF. Drawing the rest from reference TRBV15 and TRBJ2-7, the complete variable domain is DAMVIQNPRYQVTQFGKPVTLSCSQTLNHNVMYWYQQKSSQAPKLLFHYYDKDFNNEADTPDNFQSRRPNTSFCFLDIRSPGLGDTAMYLCATSRGANSHEQYFGPGTRLTVT.

This clone has a single count. The gene calls are TRBV11-2 and TRBJ2-1; D is possibly TRBD1 (6 bases). The ends were cut back, 8 bases at V and 1 base at J, with 9 bases in the middle. The CDR3 loop spans 13 amino acids. The V gene's germline CDR1 is SGHAT and CDR2 FQNNGV. In DNA, the CDR3 is TGTGCCAGCGGCGACAGGTCCTACAATGAGCAGTTCTTC. This translates into CASGDRSYNEQFF.

The chain links TRBV4-3 to TRBJ2-1, with TRBD1 matching 9 bases. This CDR3 contains 14 residues. Looked up from germline, CDR1 is LGHNA and CDR2 is YSLEER. J was trimmed by 7 bases and V by 4 bases; bases with no gene match: 5. The CDR3 DNA follows: TGCGCCAGCAGCCGGGACAGGGCTTGGAATGAGCAGTTCTTC. Translation gives CASSRDRAWNEQFF.

In regard to this clone: The same CDR3 can be traced to other DNA sequences in this sample. The J gene is TRBJ2-7, the V gene TRBV27; the match to TRBD1 covers 9 bases. V lost 5 bases, J lost 0 bases, and 5 bases stayed unmatched. The CDR3 extends over 15 amino acids. From germline, CDR1 is MNHEY and CDR2 SMNVEV (reference sequence). The CDR3 DNA reads TGTGCCAGCAGTCCCGGGACAGGGAACTCCTACGAGCAGTACTTC. This gives the protein CASSPGTGNSYEQYF.